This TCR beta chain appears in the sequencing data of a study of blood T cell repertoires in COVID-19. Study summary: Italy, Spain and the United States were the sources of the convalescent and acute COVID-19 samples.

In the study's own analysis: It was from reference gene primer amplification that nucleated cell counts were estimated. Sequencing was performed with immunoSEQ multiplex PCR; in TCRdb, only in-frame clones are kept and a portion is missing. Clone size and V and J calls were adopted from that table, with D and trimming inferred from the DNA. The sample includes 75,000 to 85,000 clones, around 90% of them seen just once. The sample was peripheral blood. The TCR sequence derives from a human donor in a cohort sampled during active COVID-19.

CDR3 region: CSVESARGTEAFF. In DNA, the CDR3 is TGCAGCGTTGAATCCGCGAGGGGGACTGAAGCTTTCTTT. The chain has TRBV29-1 and TRBJ1-1; D perhaps matches TRBD1 (6 bases). V was pared by 2 bases and J by 5 bases, with 12 bases between. CDR3 length: 13 amino acids. Germline assignment: CDR1 SQVTM and CDR2 ANQGSEA. Full variable domain (rest looked up from reference TRBV29-1 and TRBJ1-1): SAVISQKPSRDICQRGTSLTIQCQVDSQVTMMFWYRQQPGQSLTLIATANQGSEATYESGFVIDKFPISRPNLTFSTLTVSNMSPEDSSIYLCSVESARGTEAFFGQGTRLTVV.